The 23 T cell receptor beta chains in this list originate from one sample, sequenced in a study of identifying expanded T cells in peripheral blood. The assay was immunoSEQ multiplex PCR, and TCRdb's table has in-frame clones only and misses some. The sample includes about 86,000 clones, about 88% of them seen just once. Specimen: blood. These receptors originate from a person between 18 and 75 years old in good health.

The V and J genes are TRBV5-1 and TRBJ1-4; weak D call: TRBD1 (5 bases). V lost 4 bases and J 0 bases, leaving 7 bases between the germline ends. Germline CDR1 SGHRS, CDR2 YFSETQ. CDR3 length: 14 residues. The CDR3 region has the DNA TGCGCCAGCAGCCCGACAGCAACTAATGAAAAACTGTTTTTT. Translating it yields CASSPTATNEKLFF.

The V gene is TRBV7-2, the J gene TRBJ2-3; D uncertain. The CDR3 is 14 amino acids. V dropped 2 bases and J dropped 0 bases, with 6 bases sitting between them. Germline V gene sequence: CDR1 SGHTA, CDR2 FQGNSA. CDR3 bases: TGTGCCAGCAGCTTAACGCGGAGCACAGATACGCAGTATTTT. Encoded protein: CASSLTRSTDTQYF.

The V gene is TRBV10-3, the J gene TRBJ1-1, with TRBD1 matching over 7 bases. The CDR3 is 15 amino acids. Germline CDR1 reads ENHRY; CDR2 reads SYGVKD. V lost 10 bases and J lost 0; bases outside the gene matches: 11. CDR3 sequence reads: CATNRGDGMNTEAFF. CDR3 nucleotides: TGTGCCACAAACAGGGGTGACGGGATGAACACTGAAGCTTTCTTT.

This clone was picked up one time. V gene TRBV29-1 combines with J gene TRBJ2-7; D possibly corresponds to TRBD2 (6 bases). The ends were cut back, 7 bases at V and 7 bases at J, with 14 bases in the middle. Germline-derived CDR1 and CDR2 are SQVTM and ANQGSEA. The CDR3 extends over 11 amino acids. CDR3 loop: CSAGTLGEQYF. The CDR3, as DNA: TGCAGCGCCGGGACTCTGGGGGAGCAGTACTTC.

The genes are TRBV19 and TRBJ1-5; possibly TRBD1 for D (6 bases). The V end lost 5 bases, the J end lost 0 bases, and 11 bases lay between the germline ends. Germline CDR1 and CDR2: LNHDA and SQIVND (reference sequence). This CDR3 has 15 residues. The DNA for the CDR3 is TGTGCCAGTAGTTGGGGGGGCTATAGCAATCAGCCCCAGCATTTT. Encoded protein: CASSWGGYSNQPQHF.

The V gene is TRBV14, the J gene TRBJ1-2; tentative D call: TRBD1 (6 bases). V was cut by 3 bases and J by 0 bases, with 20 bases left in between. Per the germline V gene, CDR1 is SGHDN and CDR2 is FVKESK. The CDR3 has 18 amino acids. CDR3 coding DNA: TGTGCCAGCAGCCACGGGGTTTGGGGGCCAAACTCTAACTATGGCTACACCTTC. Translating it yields CASSHGVWGPNSNYGYTF.

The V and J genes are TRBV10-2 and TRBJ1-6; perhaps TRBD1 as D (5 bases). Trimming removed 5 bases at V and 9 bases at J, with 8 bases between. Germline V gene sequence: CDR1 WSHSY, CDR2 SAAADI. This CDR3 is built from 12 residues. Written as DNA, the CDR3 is TGCGCCAGCAGTTCAGGGAGTTCACCCCTCCACTTT. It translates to CASSSGSSPLHF.

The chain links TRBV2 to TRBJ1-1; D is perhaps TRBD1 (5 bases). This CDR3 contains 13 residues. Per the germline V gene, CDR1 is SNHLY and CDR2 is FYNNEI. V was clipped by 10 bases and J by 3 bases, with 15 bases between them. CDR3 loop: CATRDLEDTEAFF. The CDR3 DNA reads TGTGCCACCCGGGACCTGGAGGACACTGAAGCTTTCTTT.

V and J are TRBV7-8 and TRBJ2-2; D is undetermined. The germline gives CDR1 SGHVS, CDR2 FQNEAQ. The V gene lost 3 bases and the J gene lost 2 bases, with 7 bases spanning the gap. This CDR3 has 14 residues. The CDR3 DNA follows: TGTGCCAGCAGCTTTCCCCCAAACACCGGGGAGCTGTTTTTT. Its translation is CASSFPPNTGELFF.

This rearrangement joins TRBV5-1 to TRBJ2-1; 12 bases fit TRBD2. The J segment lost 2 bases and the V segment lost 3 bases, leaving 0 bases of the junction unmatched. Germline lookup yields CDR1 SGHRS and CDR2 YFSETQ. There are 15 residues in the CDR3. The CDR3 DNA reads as TGCGCCAGCAGCTGGACTAGCGGGACCTACAATGAGCAGTTCTTC. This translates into CASSWTSGTYNEQFF.

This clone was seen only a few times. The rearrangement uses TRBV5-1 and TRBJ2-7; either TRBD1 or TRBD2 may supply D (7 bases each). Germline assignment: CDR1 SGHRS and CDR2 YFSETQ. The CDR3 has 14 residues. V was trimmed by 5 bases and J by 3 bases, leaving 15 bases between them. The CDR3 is CASRPTGRGYEQYF. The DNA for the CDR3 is TGCGCCAGCAGGCCGACAGGGAGGGGCTACGAGCAGTACTTC.

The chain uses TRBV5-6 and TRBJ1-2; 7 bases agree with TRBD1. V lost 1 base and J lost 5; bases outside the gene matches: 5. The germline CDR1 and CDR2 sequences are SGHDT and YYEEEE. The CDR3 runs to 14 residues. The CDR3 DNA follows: TGTGCCAGCAGCTTGACAGGGGCCACTTATGGCTACACCTTC. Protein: CASSLTGATYGYTF.

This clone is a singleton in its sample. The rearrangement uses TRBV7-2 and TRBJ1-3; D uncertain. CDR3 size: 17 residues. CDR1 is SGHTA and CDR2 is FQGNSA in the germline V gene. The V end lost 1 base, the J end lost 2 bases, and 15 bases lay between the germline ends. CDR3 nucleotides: TGTGCCAGCAGCTTAGGTTTTGTGGAGATACCTGGAAACACCATATATTTT. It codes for CASSLGFVEIPGNTIYF.

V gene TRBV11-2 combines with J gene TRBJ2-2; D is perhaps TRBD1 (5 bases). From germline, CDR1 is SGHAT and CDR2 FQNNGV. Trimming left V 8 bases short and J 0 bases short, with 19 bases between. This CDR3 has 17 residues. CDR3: CASETYSTGPNTGELFF. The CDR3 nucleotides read TGTGCCAGCGAAACTTACAGTACAGGCCCGAACACCGGGGAGCTGTTTTTT.

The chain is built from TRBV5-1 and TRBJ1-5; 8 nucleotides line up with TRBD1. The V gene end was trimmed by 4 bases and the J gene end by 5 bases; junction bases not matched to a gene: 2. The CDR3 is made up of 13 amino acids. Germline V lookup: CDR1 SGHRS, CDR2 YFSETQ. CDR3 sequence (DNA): TGCGCCAGCAGCATACAGGGGGATCAGCCCCAGCATTTT. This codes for CASSIQGDQPQHF. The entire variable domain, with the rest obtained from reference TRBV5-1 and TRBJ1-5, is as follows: KAGVTQTPRYLIKTRGQQVTLSCSPISGHRSVSWYQQTPGQGLQFLFEYFSETQRNKGNFPGRFSGRQFSNSRSEMNVSTLELGDSALYLCASSIQGDQPQHFGDGTRLSIL.

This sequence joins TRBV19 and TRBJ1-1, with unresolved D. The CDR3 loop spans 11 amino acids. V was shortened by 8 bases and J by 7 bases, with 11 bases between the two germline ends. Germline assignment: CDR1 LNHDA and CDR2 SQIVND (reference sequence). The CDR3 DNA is TGTGCCAGTCGGGAGGGTCTTGAAGCTTTCTTT. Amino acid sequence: CASREGLEAFF. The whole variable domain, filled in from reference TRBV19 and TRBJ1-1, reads DGGITQSPKYLFRKEGQNVTLSCEQNLNHDAMYWYRQDPGQGLRLIYYSQIVNDFQKGDIAEGYSVSREKKESFPLTVTSAQKNPTAFYLCASREGLEAFFGQGTRLTVV.

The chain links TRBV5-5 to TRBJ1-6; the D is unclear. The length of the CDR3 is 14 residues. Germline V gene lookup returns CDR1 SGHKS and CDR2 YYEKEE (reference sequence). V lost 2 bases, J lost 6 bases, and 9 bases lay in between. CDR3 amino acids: CASSLRTSNSPLHF. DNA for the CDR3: TGTGCCAGCAGCTTACGGACGAGTAATTCACCCCTCCACTTT.

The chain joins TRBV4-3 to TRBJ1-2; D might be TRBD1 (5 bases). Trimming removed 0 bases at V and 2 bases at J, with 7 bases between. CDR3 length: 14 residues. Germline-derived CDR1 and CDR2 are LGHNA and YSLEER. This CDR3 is CASSQDWGNYGYTF. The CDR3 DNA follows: TGCGCCAGCAGCCAAGATTGGGGGAACTATGGCTACACCTTC.

CDR3 DNA sequence: TGTGCCAGCTCACCAGGACAGGAAAGAGTTGGGACCCAGTACTTC. This codes for CASSPGQERVGTQYF. The chain links TRBV18 to TRBJ2-5; 7 nucleotides align to TRBD1. V gave up 2 bases and J gave up 7 bases; unmatched junction bases: 10. CDR3 length: 15 amino acids. Germline V gene lookup returns CDR1 KGHSH and CDR2 LQKENI.

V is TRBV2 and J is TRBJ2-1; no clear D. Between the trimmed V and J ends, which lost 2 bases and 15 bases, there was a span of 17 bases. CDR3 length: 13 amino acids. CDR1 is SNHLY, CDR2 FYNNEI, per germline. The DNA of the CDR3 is TGTGCCAGCAGTGAACAAGCCTCCTTTCTGGGGTTCTTC. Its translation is CASSEQASFLGFF.

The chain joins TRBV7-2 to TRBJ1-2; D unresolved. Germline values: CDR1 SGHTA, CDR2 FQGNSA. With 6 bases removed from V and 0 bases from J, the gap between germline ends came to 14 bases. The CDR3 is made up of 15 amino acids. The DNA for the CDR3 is TGTGCCAGCAGGTTAACGCGGGGAACTAACTATGGCTACACCTTC. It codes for CASRLTRGTNYGYTF.

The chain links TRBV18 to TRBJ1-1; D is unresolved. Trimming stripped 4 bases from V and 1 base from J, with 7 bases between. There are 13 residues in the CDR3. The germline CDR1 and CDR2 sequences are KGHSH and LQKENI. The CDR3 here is CASSQTQNTEAFF. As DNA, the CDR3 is TGTGCCAGCTCACAGACCCAGAACACTGAAGCTTTCTTT.

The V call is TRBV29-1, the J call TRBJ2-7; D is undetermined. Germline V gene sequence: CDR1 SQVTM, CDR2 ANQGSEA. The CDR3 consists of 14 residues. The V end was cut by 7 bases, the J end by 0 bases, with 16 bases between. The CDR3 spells CSARTDPSSYEQYF. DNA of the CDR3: TGCAGCGCCCGGACGGACCCTAGCTCCTACGAGCAGTACTTC.